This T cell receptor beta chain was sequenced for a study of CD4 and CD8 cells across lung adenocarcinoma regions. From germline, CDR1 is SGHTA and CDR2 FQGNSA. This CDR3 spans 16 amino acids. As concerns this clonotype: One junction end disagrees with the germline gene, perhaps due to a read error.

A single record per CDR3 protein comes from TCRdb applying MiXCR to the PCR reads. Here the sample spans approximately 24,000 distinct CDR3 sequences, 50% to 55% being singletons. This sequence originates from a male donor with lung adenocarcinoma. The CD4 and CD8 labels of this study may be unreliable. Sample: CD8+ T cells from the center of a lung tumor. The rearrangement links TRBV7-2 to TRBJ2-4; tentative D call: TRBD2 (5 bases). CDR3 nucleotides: TGTCCCAGCCGCGTCTCGGGGTCGCTAGCCACAAACACGCAGTACTTC. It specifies CPSRVSGSLATNTQYF. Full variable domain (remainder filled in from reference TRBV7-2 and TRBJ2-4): GAGVSQSPSNKVTEKGKDVELRCDPISGHTALYWYRQSLGQGLEFLIYFQGNSAPDKSGLPSDRFSAERTGGSVSTLTIQRTQQEDSAVYLCPSRVSGSLATNTQYFGAGTRLSVL.